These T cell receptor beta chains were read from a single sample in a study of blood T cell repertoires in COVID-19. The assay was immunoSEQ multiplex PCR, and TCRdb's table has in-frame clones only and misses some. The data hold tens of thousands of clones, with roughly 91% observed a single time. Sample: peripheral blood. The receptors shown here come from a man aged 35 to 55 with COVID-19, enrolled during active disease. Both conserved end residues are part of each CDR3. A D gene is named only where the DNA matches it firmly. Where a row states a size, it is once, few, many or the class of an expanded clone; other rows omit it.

TGTGCCACCTCTACGGGGGTCATGAACACTGAAGCTTTCTTT	CATSTGVMNTEAFF	once	NA	TRBV6-5	TRBJ1-1
TGTGCCAGGGTATCAGGGTTTCAAGAGACCCAGTACTTC	CARVSGFQETQYF	once	NA	TRBV19	TRBJ2-5
TGTGCCAGCTCACCTCGTGAGGATGAGCAGTTCTTC	CASSPREDEQFF	NA	NA	TRBV18	TRBJ2-1
TGTGCCAGCAGTGAAGAGGGCAGGGCGGGAGGAAACACCATATATTTT	CASSEEGRAGGNTIYF	NA	NA	TRBV6-1	TRBJ1-3
TGTGCCAGCACCGGTGGCAGGAATTCACCCCTCCACTTT	CASTGGRNSPLHF	NA	NA	TRBV6-5	TRBJ1-6
TGTGCCAGCAGCTTAGCTCTACAGGCCCTATCTAGCACAGATACGCAGTATTTT	CASSLALQALSSTDTQYF	NA	NA	TRBV11-2	TRBJ2-3
TGTGCCAGCAAAATAGGGGGCGAGCAGTACTTC	CASKIGGEQYF	NA	NA	TRBV6-5	TRBJ2-7
TGTGCCAGCAGTGGACTAGGAGGACCCGGGGAGCTGTTTTTT	CASSGLGGPGELFF	NA	NA	TRBV2	TRBJ2-2
TGTGCCAGCACCCCCGGGCCGGGGAATTCACCCCTCCACTTT	CASTPGPGNSPLHF	NA	NA	TRBV6-5	TRBJ1-6
TGTGCCAGCAGTCCTCAGGGTTGGGGTGGCTACACCTTC	CASSPQGWGGYTF	NA	NA	TRBV27	TRBJ1-2
TGCGCCAGCAGCTTGGCGAGCTCTGGAAACACCATATATTTT	CASSLASSGNTIYF	once	NA	TRBV5-1	TRBJ1-3
TGTGCCAGCCGTACTAGCGGCCAAGAGACCCAGTACTTC	CASRTSGQETQYF	NA	TRBD2	TRBV6-5	TRBJ2-5
TGTGCCCTGGGGGCAGGGGACAATCAGCCCCAGCATTTT	CALGAGDNQPQHF	NA	NA	TRBV19	TRBJ1-5
TGTGCCAGCAGCCCCGGGGTAGTCACAGATACGCAGTATTTT	CASSPGVVTDTQYF	NA	NA	TRBV7-9	TRBJ2-3
TGTGCCAGCAGCCAACGACTCTTGTGGACAGGGGGTCAGAGTGGCTACACCTTC	CASSQRLLWTGGQSGYTF	NA	TRBD1	TRBV4-2	TRBJ1-2
TGCGCCAGCAAGGTGGATTCGAGCGGGGGGGCCAAGGAGACCCAGTACTTC	CASKVDSSGGAKETQYF	NA	TRBD2	TRBV5-1	TRBJ2-5
TGTGCCAGCAGCCAAGAGATGACAGCGAGGAGGGACTATGGCTACACCTTC	CASSQEMTARRDYGYTF	NA	NA	TRBV4-2	TRBJ1-2
TGTGCCAGTAAGGCAGGGAGGCAAAACACCGGGGAGCTGTTTTTT	CASKAGRQNTGELFF	NA	NA	TRBV19	TRBJ2-2
TGTGCCAGCAGCATGGGACAGGGGGCGAATGAGCAGTTCTTC	CASSMGQGANEQFF	once	TRBD1	TRBV7-6	TRBJ2-1
TGTGCCAGCGGAAACTACAGGGGACAGCCAAATGAAAAACTGTTTTTT	CASGNYRGQPNEKLFF	NA	TRBD1	TRBV7-9	TRBJ1-4
TGTGCCAGCAGCCTCGGACAACAGAGGCGGGAGACCCAGTACTTC	CASSLGQQRRETQYF	NA	NA	TRBV7-9	TRBJ2-5
TGCAGCGTTGAGACTAGCGGGAGCGAGTACCAAGAGACCCAGTACTTC	CSVETSGSEYQETQYF	NA	TRBD2	TRBV29-1	TRBJ2-5
TGCGCCAGCAGCTTGGAAGGGGCAGGCGCCAAAAACATTCAGTACTTC	CASSLEGAGAKNIQYF	NA	NA	TRBV5-1	TRBJ2-4
TGTGCCACCAGCAGGGAAATGGGAGCGGGGCGCACAGATACGCAGTATTTT	CATSREMGAGRTDTQYF	NA	TRBD2	TRBV15	TRBJ2-3
TGTGCCAGCAGCACGCCGCGGGGTGGGACCGGGGAGCTGTTTTTT	CASSTPRGGTGELFF	NA	NA	TRBV11-2	TRBJ2-2
TGTGCCAGCAGTCATGAGACAGGGGTCAATCAGCCCCAGCATTTT	CASSHETGVNQPQHF	once	TRBD1	TRBV2	TRBJ1-5
TGTGCCACCAGTGACATACAGGGGAATCAGCCCCAGCATTTT	CATSDIQGNQPQHF	NA	TRBD1	TRBV24-1	TRBJ1-5
TGTGCCAGCAGACCATTAGGCCCGGGACAGGGAGTCCCCTTAATACCGAGAGAGACCCAGTACTTC	CASRPLGPGQGVPLIPRETQYF	NA	NA	TRBV21-1	TRBJ2-5